Detailed here is one TCR beta chain. What it recognizes is unknown. The V end lost 6 bases, the J end lost 0 bases, and 21 bases lay between the germline ends. This CDR3 spans 17 amino acids. These data come from a study of CD8 T cells in Susac syndrome. Study-level results: As acknowledged by the study, its TCR sequencing and HLA analysis included a relatively small number of individuals.

RNA totalling roughly 0.5 to 1 ug underwent reverse transcription with random hexamers. Amplification of TCR beta CDR3 was carried out by immunoSEQ multiplex PCR, which covered 54 Vbeta and 13 Jbeta segments. TCRdb processed the immunoSEQ multiplex PCR reads anew with MiXCR; each CDR3 protein has one entry. The sample records 100,000 to 150,000 distinct CDR3 sequences, 90% to 95% being singletons. TCR beta was sequenced from blood CD8+ and CD4+ T cells. The rearrangement links TRBV12-3 or TRBV12-4 to TRBJ2-7, with D perhaps matching TRBD1 (5 bases). The specimen sequenced was CD4+ T cells from PBMCs. This receptor was obtained from a human donor in good health. CDR3 nucleotide sequence: TGTGCCAGCAGCCCCGCGAGTGTAGGGGTTTTCTCCTACGAGCAGTACTTC. Encoded protein: CASSPASVGVFSYEQYF.